These T cell receptor beta chains were read from a single sample in a study of blood T cell repertoires in COVID-19. Generated by immunoSEQ multiplex PCR, the TCRdb table keeps only in-frame clones and is missing some. The sample shows 100,000 or so clones, approximately 92% of them seen only once. The material sequenced was peripheral blood. Receptors originate from a woman aged 45-65 years with COVID-19, enrolled during active disease. Both conserved end residues are part of each CDR3. A D gene is named only where the DNA matches it firmly. Part of the rows lack a size; the others show once, few, many or a class for expanded clones.

CDR3: CASSYSRWEKLFF; DNA: TGTGCCAGCAGTTACTCGAGGTGGGAAAAACTGTTTTTT; size: -; J: TRBJ1-4; V: TRBV6-2/TRBV6-3; D: -
CDR3: CAWRGQPAYEQYF; DNA: TGTGCCTGGAGAGGACAGCCAGCCTACGAGCAGTACTTC; size: -; J: TRBJ2-7; V: TRBV30; D: -
CDR3: CASSPGRWEKLFF; DNA: TGTGCCAGCTCACCAGGGCGCTGGGAAAAACTGTTTTTT; size: -; J: TRBJ1-4; V: TRBV18; D: -
CDR3: CASSFDRGIGNEQFF; DNA: TGCGCCAGCAGCTTCGACCGGGGGATTGGAAATGAGCAGTTCTTC; size: -; J: TRBJ2-1; V: TRBV5-1; D: -
CDR3: CASSSFSGELFF; DNA: TGTGCCAGCAGTTCCTTCTCCGGGGAGCTGTTTTTT; size: -; J: TRBJ2-2; V: TRBV6-5; D: -
CDR3: CASSVGAPNSPLHF; DNA: TGTGCCAGCAGTGTGGGGGCGCCTAATTCACCCCTCCACTTT; size: -; J: TRBJ1-6; V: TRBV6-4; D: -
CDR3: CASSPRGRLEAFF; DNA: TGTGCCAGCAGCCCTAGGGGGCGCCTAGAAGCTTTCTTT; size: once; J: TRBJ1-1; V: TRBV7-2; D: TRBD1
CDR3: CASSPRGGNEKLFF; DNA: TGTGCCAGCTCACCACGGGGCGGTAATGAAAAACTGTTTTTT; size: -; J: TRBJ1-4; V: TRBV18; D: -
CDR3: CASSPGGAMYLGANVLTF; DNA: TGTGCCAGCAGCCCGGGGGGCGCCATGTATCTAGGGGCCAACGTCCTGACTTTC; size: once; J: TRBJ2-6; V: TRBV5-4; D: -
CDR3: CASSLAKGAVYNSPLHF; DNA: TGTGCCAGCAGCTTGGCGAAGGGGGCGGTCTATAATTCACCCCTCCACTTT; size: -; J: TRBJ1-6; V: TRBV5-6; D: TRBD1
CDR3: CASTAGSGGYTF; DNA: TGTGCCAGCACGGCAGGGTCTGGTGGCTACACCTTC; size: -; J: TRBJ1-2; V: TRBV2; D: -
CDR3: CASSFEVDTIYF; DNA: TGTGCCAGCAGTTTCGAAGTAGACACCATATATTTT; size: -; J: TRBJ1-3; V: TRBV28; D: -
CDR3: CASSVDPGGRSPLHF; DNA: TGTGCCAGCAGCGTAGATCCAGGGGGCCGGTCACCCCTCCACTTT; size: -; J: TRBJ1-6; V: TRBV9; D: TRBD1
CDR3: CASSSPPGVKTQYF; DNA: TGCGCCAGCAGCTCCCCCCCAGGCGTAAAGACCCAGTACTTC; size: once; J: TRBJ2-5; V: TRBV5-1; D: -
CDR3: CASSLSHSNRPQHF; DNA: TGTGCCAGCAGCCTCAGTCATAGCAATCGGCCCCAGCATTTT; size: -; J: TRBJ1-5; V: TRBV7-2; D: -
CDR3: CASRADYEQYF; DNA: TGTGCCAGCAGGGCAGACTACGAGCAGTACTTC; size: -; J: TRBJ2-7; V: TRBV7-8; D: -
CDR3: CASSYGSTIGYTF; DNA: TGTGCCAGCAGTTACGGCAGCACTATTGGCTACACCTTC; size: -; J: TRBJ1-2; V: TRBV6-2/TRBV6-3; D: -
CDR3: CASSLVHGVKQGNQPQHF; DNA: TGTGCCAGCAGTTTAGTCCACGGAGTGAAGCAAGGCAATCAGCCCCAGCATTTT; size: -; J: TRBJ1-5; V: TRBV28; D: -
CDR3: CASSRDRAGRQPQHF; DNA: TGTGCCAGTAGTAGGGACAGGGCTGGAAGACAGCCCCAGCATTTT; size: -; J: TRBJ1-5; V: TRBV19; D: TRBD1
CDR3: CASSQRTGYYGYTF; DNA: TGTGCCAGCAGCCAACGGACAGGCTACTATGGCTACACCTTC; size: -; J: TRBJ1-2; V: TRBV3-1/TRBV3-2; D: TRBD1
CDR3: CASSPTSGGGNEQFF; DNA: TGTGCCAGTAGCCCTACTAGCGGGGGGGGAAATGAGCAGTTCTTC; size: once; J: TRBJ2-1; V: TRBV19; D: TRBD2
CDR3: CASSPPEGGYTF; DNA: TGTGCCAGTAGCCCCCCGGAGGGCGGCTACACCTTC; size: -; J: TRBJ1-2; V: TRBV19; D: -
CDR3: CASSLIGGIGSPLHF; DNA: TGTGCCAGCAGCCTGATCGGGGGAATTGGGTCACCCCTCCACTTT; size: -; J: TRBJ1-6; V: TRBV13; D: -
CDR3: CATSFTSGGYNEQFF; DNA: TGTGCCACCAGTTTTACTAGCGGGGGATACAATGAGCAGTTCTTC; size: -; J: TRBJ2-1; V: TRBV24-1; D: TRBD2
CDR3: CASSAGNTEAFF; DNA: TGCGCCAGCAGTGCGGGGAACACTGAAGCTTTCTTT; size: -; J: TRBJ1-1; V: TRBV10-2; D: -
CDR3: CASSLRLATNEKLFF; DNA: TGTGCCAGCAGCCTCAGACTTGCAACTAATGAAAAACTGTTTTTT; size: -; J: TRBJ1-4; V: TRBV3-1/TRBV3-2; D: -
CDR3: CASSLDRGGEKLFF; DNA: TGTGCCAGCAGTTTGGACAGGGGAGGGGAAAAACTGTTTTTT; size: -; J: TRBJ1-4; V: TRBV2; D: TRBD1
CDR3: CASSLTLTGVNTEAFF; DNA: TGTGCCAGCAGCTTGACATTGACAGGGGTGAACACTGAAGCTTTCTTT; size: -; J: TRBJ1-1; V: TRBV7-2; D: TRBD1
CDR3: CASSVGAGIRQEKLFF; DNA: TGTGCCAGCAGCGTAGGAGCGGGAATCCGACAGGAAAAACTGTTTTTT; size: once; J: TRBJ1-4; V: TRBV9; D: -
CDR3: CASSLARGDNEQFF; DNA: TGTGCCAGCAGCCTCGCGCGGGGTGACAATGAGCAGTTCTTC; size: -; J: TRBJ2-1; V: TRBV6-5; D: -
CDR3: CASRGTTLYEQYF; DNA: TGTGCCAGCAGGGGGACTACCCTCTACGAGCAGTACTTC; size: -; J: TRBJ2-7; V: TRBV6-5; D: TRBD2
CDR3: CASSRTGGMRQPQHF; DNA: TGTGCCAGCAGCCGGACAGGGGGCATGCGACAGCCCCAGCATTTT; size: few; J: TRBJ1-5; V: TRBV5-6; D: TRBD1
CDR3: CASSLLGQGTEKLFF; DNA: TGTGCCAGCAGTTTATTGGGACAGGGGACTGAAAAACTGTTTTTT; size: -; J: TRBJ1-4; V: TRBV27; D: TRBD1
CDR3: CASSPNKFGSPNTEAFF; DNA: TGTGCCAGCAGCCCCAACAAGTTTGGTAGCCCCAACACTGAAGCTTTCTTT; size: -; J: TRBJ1-1; V: TRBV3-1/TRBV3-2; D: -
CDR3: CSVEEGPFKQFF; DNA: TGCAGCGTTGAAGAGGGGCCCTTTAAGCAGTTCTTC; size: -; J: TRBJ2-1; V: TRBV29-1; D: -
CDR3: CASSFGINYGYTF; DNA: TGTGCCAGCAGTTTCGGGATTAACTATGGCTACACCTTC; size: -; J: TRBJ1-2; V: TRBV27; D: -
CDR3: CASSLAGGPNEQFF; DNA: TGTGCCAGCAGTCTAGCGGGGGGTCCCAATGAGCAGTTCTTC; size: -; J: TRBJ2-1; V: TRBV6-2/TRBV6-3; D: TRBD2
CDR3: CASSLEGVPEQYF; DNA: TGTGCCAGCAGTTTAGAAGGGGTACCCGAGCAGTACTTC; size: once; J: TRBJ2-7; V: TRBV12-3/TRBV12-4; D: -
CDR3: CASTQGLYGYTF; DNA: TGTGCCAGCACCCAGGGACTTTATGGCTACACCTTC; size: few; J: TRBJ1-2; V: TRBV19; D: -
CDR3: CASSASQGSHGYTF; DNA: TGTGCCAGCAGCGCCTCTCAGGGGAGCCATGGCTACACCTTC; size: -; J: TRBJ1-2; V: TRBV9; D: -
CDR3: CASSFSGQNTDTQYF; DNA: TGTGCCAGCAGTTTCTCCGGACAGAATACCGATACGCAGTATTTT; size: -; J: TRBJ2-3; V: TRBV27; D: -
CDR3: CASISRGGHTEAFF; DNA: TGTGCCAGTATCTCCAGGGGCGGTCACACTGAAGCTTTCTTT; size: -; J: TRBJ1-1; V: TRBV19; D: -
CDR3: CASSLEGGSSPLHF; DNA: TGCGCCAGCAGCTTGGAAGGGGGAAGTTCACCCCTCCACTTT; size: -; J: TRBJ1-6; V: TRBV5-1; D: -
CDR3: CASSQTGNTEAFF; DNA: TGTGCCAGCAGCCAGACAGGTAACACTGAAGCTTTCTTT; size: -; J: TRBJ1-1; V: TRBV6-5; D: -
CDR3: CSVDTGIGTEAFF; DNA: TGCAGCGTTGATACAGGGATCGGCACTGAAGCTTTCTTT; size: once; J: TRBJ1-1; V: TRBV29-1; D: -
CDR3: CAIIRDRGSDGYTF; DNA: TGTGCCATCATCCGCGACAGGGGTAGTGACGGCTACACCTTC; size: -; J: TRBJ1-2; V: TRBV10-3; D: TRBD1
CDR3: CASSLLRTVYNEQFF; DNA: TGCGCCAGCAGCTTGTTGCGTACAGTCTACAATGAGCAGTTCTTC; size: -; J: TRBJ2-1; V: TRBV5-1; D: -
CDR3: CASSQTGGSGYTF; DNA: TGTGCCAGCAGCCAAACAGGGGGCTCTGGCTACACCTTC; size: -; J: TRBJ1-2; V: TRBV3-1/TRBV3-2; D: TRBD1
CDR3: CASGTTSYNEQFF; DNA: TGTGCCAGCGGGACAACTTCCTACAATGAGCAGTTCTTC; size: -; J: TRBJ2-1; V: TRBV19; D: -
CDR3: CASSLGQPSYEQYF; DNA: TGTGCCAGCAGCCTGGGACAGCCTTCCTACGAGCAGTACTTC; size: -; J: TRBJ2-7; V: TRBV5-6; D: TRBD1
CDR3: CASRPQGARTEAFF; DNA: TGTGCCAGCAGGCCACAGGGGGCAAGAACTGAAGCTTTCTTT; size: -; J: TRBJ1-1; V: TRBV6-5; D: TRBD1